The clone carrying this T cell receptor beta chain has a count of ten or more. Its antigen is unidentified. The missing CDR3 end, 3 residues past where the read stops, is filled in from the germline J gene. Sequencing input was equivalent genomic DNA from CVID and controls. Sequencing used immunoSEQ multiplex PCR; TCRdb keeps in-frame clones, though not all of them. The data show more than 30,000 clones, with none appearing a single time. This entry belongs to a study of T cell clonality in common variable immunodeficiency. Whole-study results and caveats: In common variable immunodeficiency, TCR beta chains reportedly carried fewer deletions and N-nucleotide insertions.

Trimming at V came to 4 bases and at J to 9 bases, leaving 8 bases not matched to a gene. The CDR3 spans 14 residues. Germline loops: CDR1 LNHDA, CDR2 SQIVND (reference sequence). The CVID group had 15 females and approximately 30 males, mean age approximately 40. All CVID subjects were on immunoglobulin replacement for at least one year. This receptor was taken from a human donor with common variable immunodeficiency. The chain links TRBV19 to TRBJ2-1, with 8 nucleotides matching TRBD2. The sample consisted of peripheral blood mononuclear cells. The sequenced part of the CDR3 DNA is TGTGCCAGTAGTAGGGGACTAGGGTTGAGTGAG. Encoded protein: CASSRGLGLSE. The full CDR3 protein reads CASSRGLGLSEQFF.